Presented here are 22 T cell receptor beta chains from one specimen sequenced in a study of blood T cells in healthy people across ages. The authors ran a second PCR of about 6 to 11 cycles using a sample-barcoded 5' primer and a J-beta primer mix. TCRdb independently ran MiXCR on the 5' RACE reads; one entry per CDR3 protein. The sample includes some 640,000 distinct CDR3 sequences, roughly 50% of them seen just once. Sequenced: blood. These receptors were collected from a woman aged 60-75 years in good health.

The genes are TRBV7-9 and TRBJ2-1, with 8 nucleotides matching TRBD2. Unmatched junction bases numbered 5, after V lost 3 bases and J lost 4 bases. This CDR3 contains 15 residues. In germline, CDR1 is SEHNR, CDR2 FQNEAQ (reference sequence). The CDR3 DNA is TGTGCCAGCAGCTTTTCTAGCGGGTTATACAATGAGCAGTTCTTC. Translated, it gives CASSFSSGLYNEQFF.

The chain carries TRBV5-1 and TRBJ1-1, with 8 bases matching TRBD1. V gave up 0 bases and J gave up 1 base; unmatched junction bases: 5. Germline V gives CDR1 SGHRS, CDR2 YFSETQ. There are 16 residues in the CDR3. This CDR3 reads CASSLARTGPNTEAFF. CDR3 nucleotide sequence: TGCGCCAGCAGCTTGGCCCGGACAGGGCCGAACACTGAAGCTTTCTTT.

The chain combines TRBV7-2 with TRBJ2-7, with 7 bases matching TRBD1. Germline CDR1 and CDR2: SGHTA and FQGNSA. The V gene end was trimmed by 5 bases and the J gene end by 0 bases; junction bases not matched to a gene: 13. This CDR3 spans 17 amino acids. The CDR3 DNA reads TGTGCCAGCAGCGCCAGATCCGGGACAGAGCGCTCCTACGAGCAGTACTTC. This codes for CASSARSGTERSYEQYF. Combining the CDR3 with reference TRBV7-2 and TRBJ2-7 gives the whole variable domain GAGVSQSPSNKVTEKGKDVELRCDPISGHTALYWYRQSLGQGLEFLIYFQGNSAPDKSGLPSDRFSAERTGGSVSTLTIQRTQQEDSAVYLCASSARSGTERSYEQYFGPGTRLTVT.

The V and J genes are TRBV7-8 and TRBJ1-1, with no clear D. The V end lost 5 bases, the J end lost 1 base, and 14 bases lay between the germline ends. This CDR3 has 15 amino acids. Germline V lookup: CDR1 SGHVS, CDR2 FQNEAQ. In DNA form, the CDR3 reads TGTGCCAGCAGCGCACGGACCTCGGGGAACACTGAAGCTTTCTTT. Protein sequence: CASSARTSGNTEAFF. Together with reference TRBV7-8 and TRBJ1-1, the CDR3 gives the full variable domain: GAGVSQSPRYKVAKRGQDVALRCDPISGHVSLFWYQQALGQGPEFLTYFQNEAQLDKSGLPSDRFFAERPEGSVSTLKIQRTQQEDSAVYLCASSARTSGNTEAFFGQGTRLTVV.

The V call is TRBV18, the J call TRBJ2-1; 13 bases agree with TRBD2. Germline CDR1 KGHSH, CDR2 LQKENI. The CDR3 consists of 18 residues. The junction had 11 bases not matched to a gene; V was cut back by 1 base and J by 8 bases. CDR3 coding DNA: TGTGCCAGCTCACCACTTAACATAGGACTAGCGGGAGTGGATGAGCAGTTCTTC. Translation: CASSPLNIGLAGVDEQFF.

The V and J genes are TRBV20-1 and TRBJ1-2; 10 bases match TRBD1. CDR1 is DFQATT and CDR2 is SNEGSKA in the germline V gene (reference sequence). Germline trimming cut 3 bases from V and 4 bases from J; bases unmatched to any gene: 5. The CDR3 length is 14 residues. The CDR3 DNA reads as TGCAGTGCTAGTCCGGGACAGGGGTTCTATGGCTACACCTTC. This codes for CSASPGQGFYGYTF.

This clonotype came up a few times. J is TRBJ1-4 and V is TRBV20-1; 7 nucleotides match TRBD1. CDR1 DFQATT and CDR2 SNEGSKA come from the germline V gene (reference sequence). This CDR3 comprises 15 residues. The trim removed 6 bases at V and 4 bases at J, leaving 11 bases unmatched. Here the CDR3 DNA reads TGCAGTGCACCGGACGACAGGGAGGGTAATGAAAAACTGTTTTTT. Translating gives CSAPDDREGNEKLFF.

The table lists this clonotype with a few counts. J is TRBJ2-6 and V is TRBV3-1, with D perhaps TRBD2 (5 bases). V was shortened by 5 bases and J by 0 bases, with 17 bases between the two germline ends. Germline V CDR1 and CDR2: LGHDT, YNNKEL (reference sequence). The CDR3 runs 18 residues. The CDR3 bases are TGTGCCAGCAGCTCAATTCTAGGACTCAGCTCTGGGGCCAACGTCCTGACTTTC. Its protein is CASSSILGLSSGANVLTF.

This chain links TRBV20-1 with TRBJ2-1; 9 nucleotides align to TRBD2. Germline CDR1 and CDR2: DFQATT and SNEGSKA (reference sequence). J lost 2 bases, V lost 0 bases, and 5 bases had no gene match. The CDR3 loop spans 16 amino acids. This chain's CDR3 is CSAREVAGAAYNEQFF. For the CDR3, the DNA is TGCAGTGCTAGAGAAGTAGCGGGAGCGGCCTACAATGAGCAGTTCTTC.

The J gene is TRBJ2-7, the V gene TRBV6-5; D perhaps matches TRBD2 (6 bases). Germline V gene lookup returns CDR1 MNHEY and CDR2 SVGAGI. The V end lost 4 bases, the J end lost 2 bases, and 12 bases lay between the germline ends. This CDR3 is 14 amino acids long. The CDR3 bases are TGTGCCAGCAGTTTGGGACTTCAAACCTACGAGCAGTACTTC. Translation: CASSLGLQTYEQYF.

The rearrangement joins TRBV20-1 to TRBJ2-7; the match to TRBD1 covers 10 bases. Germline CDR1 and CDR2: DFQATT and SNEGSKA (reference sequence). This CDR3 spans 14 amino acids. After removal of 3 bases from V and 2 bases from J, the junction contained 4 bases not matched to a gene. The chain's CDR3 is CSARPGQGPYEQYF. The CDR3 DNA reads TGCAGTGCTAGGCCGGGACAGGGGCCCTACGAGCAGTACTTC.

This chain joins TRBV7-2 and TRBJ1-2; a possible D gene is TRBD1 (5 bases). The CDR3 runs to 15 residues. CDR1 and CDR2 (germline): SGHTA, FQGNSA. V was clipped by 5 bases and J by 9 bases, with 22 bases between them. CDR3 bases: TGTGCCAGCAGCGTCCCCGGGGCCCCAGTGGGACGCTACACCTTC. It translates to CASSVPGAPVGRYTF.

In this sample, this clonotype turned up many times. The V gene is TRBV18, the J gene TRBJ1-2, with D unresolved. Germline V gene sequence: CDR1 KGHSH, CDR2 LQKENI. The CDR3 totals 12 residues. With 1 base removed from V and 7 bases from J, the gap between germline ends came to 7 bases. CDR3 DNA sequence: TGTGCCAGCTCACCACGCGGATCTGGCTACACCTTC. This encodes CASSPRGSGYTF. The whole variable domain, filled in from reference TRBV18 and TRBJ1-2, reads NAGVMQNPRHLVRRRGQEARLRCSPMKGHSHVYWYRQLPEEGLKFMVYLQKENIIDESGMPKERFSAEFPKEGPSILRIQQVVRGDSAAYFCASSPRGSGYTFGSGTRLTVV.

This chain connects TRBV20-1 to TRBJ2-7; TRBD2 agrees at 12 bases. With V trimmed by 3 bases and J by 1 base, 7 bases remained unmatched. The CDR3 runs to 16 residues. CDR1 DFQATT and CDR2 SNEGSKA come from the germline V gene (reference sequence). The CDR3 loop reads CSASGLAGGPSYEQYF. The CDR3 DNA is TGCAGTGCTAGCGGGCTAGCGGGAGGGCCTTCCTACGAGCAGTACTTC.

This clonotype was observed a handful of times. This sequence joins TRBV7-9 and TRBJ2-1; D assignment may be TRBD1 or TRBD2 (7 bases each). CDR1 SEHNR and CDR2 FQNEAQ come from the germline V gene (reference sequence). V lost 3 bases to trimming and J lost 7 bases, with 16 bases between them. The CDR3 sequence is 15 residues long. This CDR3 is CASSFSGGVGNEQFF. In DNA, the CDR3 is TGTGCCAGCAGCTTCTCAGGGGGGGTAGGTAATGAGCAGTTCTTC.

The CDR3 is CASSLALDRSGQFF. In DNA form, the CDR3 reads TGTGCCAGCAGCTTAGCCTTAGATCGTAGTGGGCAGTTCTTC. The chain carries TRBV7-2 and TRBJ2-1; D not resolved. Germline V gives CDR1 SGHTA, CDR2 FQGNSA. CDR3 length equals 14 residues. V shed 0 bases and J shed 12 bases, with 15 bases lying between them.

J is TRBJ2-3 and V is TRBV5-1; 16 bases are shared with TRBD2. This CDR3 spans 16 amino acids. The germline V gene has CDR1 SGHRS and CDR2 YFSETQ. V gave up 4 bases and J gave up 6 bases; unmatched junction bases: 5. The CDR3, as DNA: TGCGCCAGCAGCGAGGGGACTAGCGGGAGGGCCGATACGCAGTATTTT. The encoded protein is CASSEGTSGRADTQYF.

This clonotype was observed a few times. The chain has TRBV20-1 and TRBJ2-1; 8 nucleotides align to TRBD2. The length of the CDR3 is 14 residues. Losses at the gene ends were 6 bases for V and 9 bases for J; bases not matched to a gene: 13. Germline CDR1 is DFQATT and CDR2 is SNEGSKA (reference sequence). The CDR3 is CSATGTSGGGEQFF. CDR3 coding DNA: TGCAGTGCAACTGGGACTAGTGGGGGGGGTGAGCAGTTCTTC.

The genes are TRBV20-1 and TRBJ1-2; no firm D call. The germline V gene encodes CDR1 DFQATT and CDR2 SNEGSKA (reference sequence). The CDR3 consists of 13 residues. V was shortened by 0 bases and J by 4 bases, with 9 bases between the two germline ends. The CDR3 reads CSARDPRTYGYTF. CDR3 nucleotide sequence: TGCAGTGCTAGAGATCCTCGGACCTATGGCTACACCTTC.

The gene calls are TRBV6-2 or TRBV6-3 and TRBJ1-5; tentatively, D is TRBD1 (5 bases). This CDR3 comprises 16 residues. The germline V and J ends were trimmed by 0 bases and 1 base, with 10 bases remaining between them. CDR1 MNHEY and CDR2 SVGEGT come from the germline V gene. The CDR3 bases are TGTGCCAGCAGTTACTCGAAAGACAGAAGCAATCAGCCCCAGCATTTT. Protein product: CASSYSKDRSNQPQHF.

The gene calls are TRBV24-1 and TRBJ2-5, with a tentative D call TRBD1 (6 bases). Germline assignment: CDR1 KGHDR and CDR2 SFDVKD. Deletions cut 5 bases from V and 5 bases from J, with 17 bases between. The CDR3 extends over 15 amino acids. CDR3 DNA sequence: TGTGCCACCAGTGGGGACACAGATGTCCGGGAGACCCAGTACTTC. Translating it yields CATSGDTDVRETQYF.

The CDR3 DNA reads TGTGCCAGCAGCCCCGGTATGGTGACCCAGTACTTC. This translates into CASSPGMVTQYF. The chain combines TRBV7-2 with TRBJ2-5; D unresolved. This CDR3 region has 12 residues. V was clipped by 5 bases and J by 7 bases, with 11 bases between them. Germline V gives CDR1 SGHTA, CDR2 FQGNSA.